Included here is one T cell receptor beta chain sequence, with context. Its antigen is unidentified. This sample stems from a study of human T cells and chemical hapten exposure. Turning to the study itself: Throughout a study of 20 to 30 weeks, patients underwent weekly scalp administration of diphenylcyclopropenone doses. Affected patients, primarily female, had alopecia areata, totalis or universalis.

The germline V gene has CDR1 LGHNA and CDR2 YSLEER. After removal of 4 bases from V and 3 bases from J, the junction contained 8 bases not matched to a gene. This CDR3 has 15 residues. Time point specified: pre-sensitization, week 0. Treatment given: therapeutic diphenylcyclopropenone sensitization with weekly scalp DPC. General study findings and limits: More PT1 expanded TCRs went with higher patch test scores.

Via MiXCR, TCRdb re-called the RACE reads, giving one row per CDR3 protein. This sample yields some 300,000 distinct CDR3 sequences, of which approximately 5.8% are seen a single time; roughly 8.2% belongs to the top ten. This clonotype was obtained from a woman in her late teens or twenties with alopecia areata. Some clones in this sample may be carry-over from other donors' samples. This chain links TRBV4-3 with TRBJ2-5, with 7 bases aligning to TRBD1. The material was whole blood, obtained in connection with sensitization to the hapten diphenylcyclopropenone (DPC). Here the CDR3 reads CASSREGQPKETQYF. The CDR3 DNA is TGCGCCAGCAGCCGAGAGGGACAGCCGAAAGAGACCCAGTACTTC.